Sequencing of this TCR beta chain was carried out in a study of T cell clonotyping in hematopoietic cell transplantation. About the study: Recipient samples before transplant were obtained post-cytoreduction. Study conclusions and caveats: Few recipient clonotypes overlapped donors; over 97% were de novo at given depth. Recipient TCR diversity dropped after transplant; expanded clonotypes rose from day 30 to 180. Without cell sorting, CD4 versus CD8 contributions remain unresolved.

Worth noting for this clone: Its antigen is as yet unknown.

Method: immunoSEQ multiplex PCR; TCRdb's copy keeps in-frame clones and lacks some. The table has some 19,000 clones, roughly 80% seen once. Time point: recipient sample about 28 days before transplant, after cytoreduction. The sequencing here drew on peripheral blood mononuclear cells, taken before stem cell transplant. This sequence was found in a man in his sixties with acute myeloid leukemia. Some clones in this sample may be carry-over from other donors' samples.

The CDR3 coding sequence is TGTGCCAGCAGTCCGACGGTGGCGGGAGAGCAGTACTTC. It specifies CASSPTVAGEQYF. V is TRBV27 and J is TRBJ2-7; a weak D match, TRBD2 (6 bases). Germline loops: CDR1 MNHEY, CDR2 SMNVEV (reference sequence). The V end was cut by 5 bases, the J end by 7 bases, with 15 bases between. This CDR3 is built from 13 residues.